What follows describes a single T cell receptor (beta chain). Germline-derived CDR1 and CDR2 are MDHEN and SYDVKM. V lost 8 bases and J 7 bases, leaving 11 bases between the germline ends. The CDR3 has 11 amino acids. This record belongs to a study of blood T cell repertoires in COVID-19. Study context: Samples taken during acute and convalescent COVID-19 were collected in the United States, Italy and Spain. The cDNA or gDNA used as material had been derived from T cells, B-cell-depleted T cells, or PBMCs.

Study processing details: From reference gene primer amplification, estimates of nucleated cell counts were derived. The repertoire was sequenced with immunoSEQ multiplex PCR; TCRdb's copy has only in-frame clones and lacks some. The V and J calls and the clone size are those of that table, but D and trimming were determined from the DNA. The repertoire holds approximately 150,000 clones, with approximately 81% as singletons. The J gene is TRBJ2-5, the V gene TRBV28; no reliable D call. The source is a human donor in a cohort sampled during active COVID-19. The source material was peripheral blood. CDR3 sequence (DNA): TGTGCCAGCTCAGTGAGAGGGACCCAGTACTTC. Translation gives CASSVRGTQYF. The full variable domain, in which reference TRBV28 and TRBJ2-5 provide the parts outside the CDR3, is DVKVTQSSRYLVKRTGEKVFLECVQDMDHENMFWYRQDPGLGLRLIYFSYDVKMKEKGDIPEGYSVSREKKERFSLILESASTNQTSMYLCASSVRGTQYFGPGTRLLVL.